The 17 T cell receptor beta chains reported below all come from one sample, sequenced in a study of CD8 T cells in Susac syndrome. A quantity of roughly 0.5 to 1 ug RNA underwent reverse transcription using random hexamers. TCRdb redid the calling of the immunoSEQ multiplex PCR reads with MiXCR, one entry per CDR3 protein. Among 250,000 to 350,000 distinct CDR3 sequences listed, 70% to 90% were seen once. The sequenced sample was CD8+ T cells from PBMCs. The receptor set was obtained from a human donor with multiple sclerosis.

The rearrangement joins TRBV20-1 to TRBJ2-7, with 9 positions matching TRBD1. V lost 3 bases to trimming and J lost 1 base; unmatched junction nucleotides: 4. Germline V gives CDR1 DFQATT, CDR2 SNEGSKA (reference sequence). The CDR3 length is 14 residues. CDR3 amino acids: CSARGQGPSYEQYF. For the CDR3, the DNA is TGCAGTGCTAGGGGACAGGGCCCTTCCTACGAGCAGTACTTC.

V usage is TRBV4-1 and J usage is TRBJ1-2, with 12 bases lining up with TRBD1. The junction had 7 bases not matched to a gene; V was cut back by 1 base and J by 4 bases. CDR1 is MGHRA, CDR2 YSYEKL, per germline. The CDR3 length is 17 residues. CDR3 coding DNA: TGCGCCAGCAGCCAAGCTTTGACGGGACAGGGGGCCTATGGCTACACCTTC. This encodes CASSQALTGQGAYGYTF.

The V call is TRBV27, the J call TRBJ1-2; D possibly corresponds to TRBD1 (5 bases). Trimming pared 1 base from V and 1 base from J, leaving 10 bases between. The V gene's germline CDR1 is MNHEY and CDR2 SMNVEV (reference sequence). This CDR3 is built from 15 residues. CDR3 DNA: TGTGCCAGCAGTTTATACTCAGGGATTAACTATGGCTACACCTTC. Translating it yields CASSLYSGINYGYTF.

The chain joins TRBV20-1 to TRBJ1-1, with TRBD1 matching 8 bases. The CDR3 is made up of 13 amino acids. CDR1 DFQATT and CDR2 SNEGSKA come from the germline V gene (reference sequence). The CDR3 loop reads CSGGEGMNTEAFF. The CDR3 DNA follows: TGCTCAGGGGGCGAGGGGATGAACACTGAAGCTTTCTTT.

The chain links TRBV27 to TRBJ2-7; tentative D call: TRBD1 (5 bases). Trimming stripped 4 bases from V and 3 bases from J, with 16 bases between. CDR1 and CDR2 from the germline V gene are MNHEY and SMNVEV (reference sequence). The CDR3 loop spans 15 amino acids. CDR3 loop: CASSSALDNGYEQYF. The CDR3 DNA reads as TGTGCCAGCAGTTCGGCCCTGGACAACGGCTACGAGCAGTACTTC.

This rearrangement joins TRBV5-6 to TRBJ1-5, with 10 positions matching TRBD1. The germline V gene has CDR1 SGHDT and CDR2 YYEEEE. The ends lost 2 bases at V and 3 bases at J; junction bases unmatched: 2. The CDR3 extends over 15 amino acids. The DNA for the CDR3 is TGTGCCAGCAGCTTCGGGACAGGGGTCAATCAGCCCCAGCATTTT. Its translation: CASSFGTGVNQPQHF.

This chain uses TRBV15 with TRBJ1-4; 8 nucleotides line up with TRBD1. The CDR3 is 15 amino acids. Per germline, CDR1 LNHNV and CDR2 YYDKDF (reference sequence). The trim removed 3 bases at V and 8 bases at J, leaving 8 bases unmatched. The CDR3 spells CATSSDRGGREKLFF. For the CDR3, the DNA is TGTGCCACCAGCAGCGACAGGGGTGGGAGGGAAAAACTGTTTTTT. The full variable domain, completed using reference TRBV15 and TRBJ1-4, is DAMVIQNPRYQVTQFGKPVTLSCSQTLNHNVMYWYQQKSSQAPKLLFHYYDKDFNNEADTPDNFQSRRPNTSFCFLDIRSPGLGDTAMYLCATSSDRGGREKLFFGSGTQLSVL.

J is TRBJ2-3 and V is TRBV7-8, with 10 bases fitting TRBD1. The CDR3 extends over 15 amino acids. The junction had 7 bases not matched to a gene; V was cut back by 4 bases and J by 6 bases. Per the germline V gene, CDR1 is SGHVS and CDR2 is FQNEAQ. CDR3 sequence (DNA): TGTGCCAGCAGCTGGATGACAGGGGGCTCGGATACGCAGTATTTT. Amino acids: CASSWMTGGSDTQYF.

The CDR3 loop reads CASSLRAGLAGGSVRETQYF. The CDR3, as DNA: TGTGCCAGCAGTTTAAGGGCGGGGCTAGCGGGGGGCTCGGTGCGGGAGACCCAGTACTTC. The chain is built from TRBV27 and TRBJ2-5; 11 nucleotides line up with TRBD2. The germline V gene encodes CDR1 MNHEY and CDR2 SMNVEV (reference sequence). The length of the CDR3 is 20 residues. J lost 5 bases, V lost 2 bases, and 19 bases had no gene match.

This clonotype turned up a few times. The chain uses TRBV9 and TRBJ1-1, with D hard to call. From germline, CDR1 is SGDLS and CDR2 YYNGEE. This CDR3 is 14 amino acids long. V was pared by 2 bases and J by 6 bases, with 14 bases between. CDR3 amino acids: CASSVAGGSAEAFF. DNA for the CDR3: TGTGCCAGCAGCGTTGCAGGCGGTTCCGCTGAAGCTTTCTTT.

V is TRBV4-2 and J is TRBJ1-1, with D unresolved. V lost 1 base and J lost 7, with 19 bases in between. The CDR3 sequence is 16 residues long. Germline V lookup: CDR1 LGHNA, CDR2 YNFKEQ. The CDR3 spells CASSQVFEEGEDEAFF. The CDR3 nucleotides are TGTGCCAGCAGCCAAGTCTTTGAGGAGGGTGAAGATGAAGCTTTCTTT.

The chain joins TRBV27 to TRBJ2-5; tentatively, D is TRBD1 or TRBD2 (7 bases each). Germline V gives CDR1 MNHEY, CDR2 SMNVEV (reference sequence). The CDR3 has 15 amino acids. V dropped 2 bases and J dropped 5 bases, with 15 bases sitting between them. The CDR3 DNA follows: TGTGCCAGCAGTTTAGGGGGGGGCAGGGGGGAGACCCAGTACTTC. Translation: CASSLGGGRGETQYF.

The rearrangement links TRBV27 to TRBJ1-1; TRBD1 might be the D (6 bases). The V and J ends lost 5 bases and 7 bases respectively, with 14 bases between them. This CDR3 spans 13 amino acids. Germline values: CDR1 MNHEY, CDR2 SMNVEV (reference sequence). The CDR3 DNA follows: TGTGCCAGCAGTCTCTACAGGGAGGGTGAAGCTTTCTTT. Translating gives CASSLYREGEAFF.

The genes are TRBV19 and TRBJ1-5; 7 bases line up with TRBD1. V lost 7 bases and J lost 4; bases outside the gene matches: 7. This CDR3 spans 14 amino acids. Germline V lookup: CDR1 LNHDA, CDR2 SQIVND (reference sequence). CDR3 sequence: CASTSRGGNQPQHF. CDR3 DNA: TGTGCCAGTACCTCCAGGGGGGGGAATCAGCCCCAGCATTTT.

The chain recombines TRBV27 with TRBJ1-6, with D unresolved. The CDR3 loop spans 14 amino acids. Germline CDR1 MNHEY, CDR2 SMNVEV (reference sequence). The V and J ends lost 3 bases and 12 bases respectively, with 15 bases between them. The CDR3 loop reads CASSFQQSYKPLHF. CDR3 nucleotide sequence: TGTGCCAGCAGTTTCCAACAGTCCTACAAACCCCTCCACTTT.

CDR3 sequence reads: CAWDRGNTEAFF. The CDR3 DNA sequence: TGTGCCTGGGACAGGGGGAACACTGAAGCTTTCTTT. The chain has TRBV30 and TRBJ1-1, with TRBD1 matching over 8 bases. The V and J ends lost 5 bases and 1 base, in that order; junction bases with no gene match: 0. There are 12 residues in the CDR3. The V gene's germline CDR1 is GTSNPN and CDR2 SVGIG (reference sequence).

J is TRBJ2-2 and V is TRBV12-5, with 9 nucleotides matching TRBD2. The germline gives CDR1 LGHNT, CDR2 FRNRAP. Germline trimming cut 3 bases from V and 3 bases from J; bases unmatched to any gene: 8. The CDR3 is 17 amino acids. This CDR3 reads CASGFEREVAYTGELFF. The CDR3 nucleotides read TGTGCTAGTGGTTTTGAGCGGGAGGTGGCGTACACCGGGGAGCTGTTTTTT.